A selection of T cell receptor beta chains follows, all from one sample in a study of T cell repertoires in cytomegalovirus infection. TCRdb independently ran MiXCR on the reads; one entry per CDR3 protein. Of around 300,000 distinct CDR3 sequences in the sample, 8% to 10% were seen once. The sample consisted of PBMCs. These receptors originate from a human donor in good health (CMV status not recorded). Some clones in this sample may be carry-over from other donors' samples. Each CDR3 is given with its conserved first and last residue. The D gene is left open where the match is weak. Expanded clones are given a class, and other clones once, few, many or no size at all.

d_call	v_call	clone_size	j_call	cdr3_aa	cdr3_nt
-	TRBV20-1	few	TRBJ2-3	CSARDRGTNTQYF	TGCAGTGCTAGAGACCGGGGAACTAATACGCAGTATTTT
-	TRBV5-1	few	TRBJ1-1	CASSLGGRDTEAFF	TGCGCCAGCAGCTTGGGGGGAAGGGACACTGAAGCTTTCTTT
TRBD1	TRBV7-6	few	TRBJ1-4	CASSETAGTGKGFEEKLFF	TGTGCCAGCAGCGAAACGGCCGGGACAGGGAAAGGATTTGAGGAAAAACTGTTTTTT
-	TRBV25-1	-	TRBJ2-7	CASSGLTWGYEQYF	TGTGCCAGCAGTGGACTGACTTGGGGCTACGAGCAGTACTTC
TRBD1	TRBV7-2	many	TRBJ1-4	CASSYRGVEKLFF	TGTGCCAGCAGCTACAGGGGAGTTGAAAAACTGTTTTTT
-	TRBV6-2/TRBV6-3	few	TRBJ2-3	CAIDGKGGPLSTDTQYF	TGTGCCATAGACGGTAAAGGAGGGCCTCTCAGCACAGATACGCAGTATTTT
-	TRBV7-2	many	TRBJ2-1	CASLHGTGYNEQFF	TGTGCCAGCTTACACGGGACCGGGTACAATGAGCAGTTCTTC
TRBD1	TRBV25-1	-	TRBJ2-7	CASSVQGGVYEQYF	TGTGCCAGCAGTGTACAGGGGGGTGTCTACGAGCAGTACTTC
-	TRBV4-1	few	TRBJ1-1	CASSQVMAEIEAFF	TGCGCCAGCAGCCAAGTTATGGCAGAGATTGAAGCTTTCTTT
TRBD1	TRBV12-3/TRBV12-4	few	TRBJ1-1	CASTKEDRLNTEAFF	TGTGCCAGCACTAAAGAGGACAGGCTGAACACTGAAGCTTTCTTT
-	TRBV7-2	many	TRBJ2-5	CASSFAMGARETQYF	TGTGCCAGCAGCTTTGCGATGGGGGCGAGAGAGACCCAGTACTTC
TRBD2	TRBV6-2/TRBV6-3	-	TRBJ2-1	CASRLSGPYNEQFF	TGTGCCAGCAGACTTAGCGGGCCTTACAATGAGCAGTTCTTC
-	TRBV28	many	TRBJ1-6	CASSYTGYNSPLHF	TGTGCCAGCAGCTATACGGGCTATAATTCACCCCTCCACTTT
TRBD2	TRBV28	few	TRBJ2-5	CASSGTSGPRETQYF	TGTGCCAGCAGCGGGACTAGCGGTCCTCGAGAGACCCAGTACTTC
TRBD2	TRBV5-4	many	TRBJ2-5	CASGGGLETQYF	TGTGCCAGCGGCGGGGGGCTTGAGACCCAGTACTTC
-	TRBV7-6	few	TRBJ1-6	CASSRTYNSPLHF	TGTGCCAGCAGCCGGACCTATAATTCACCCCTCCACTTT
-	TRBV6-1	many	TRBJ2-1	CASSEGIKRGEQFF	TGTGCCAGCAGTGAAGGAATTAAACGGGGTGAGCAGTTCTTC
-	TRBV7-8	-	TRBJ2-5	CASSLQLQETQYF	TGTGCCAGCAGCTTACAACTCCAAGAGACCCAGTACTTC
TRBD1	TRBV7-3	many	TRBJ2-2	CASSSQGAIGELFF	TGTGCCAGCAGCTCTCAGGGGGCAATCGGGGAGCTGTTTTTT
-	TRBV19	many	TRBJ2-3	CASRIRQGTDTQYF	TGTGCCAGTAGGATCCGACAGGGCACAGATACGCAGTATTTT